The T cell receptor beta chain described here comes from a study of shared clonotypes between healthy human individuals. Naive-designated CD8 cells lacked CD45RO, were positively enriched for CCR7, and omitted terminally differentiated effector memory CD45RA+ cells. Sequencing used immunoSEQ multiplex PCR; TCRdb keeps in-frame clones, though not all of them. The sample carries 750,000 to 1,000,000 clones, 80% to 95% recorded once. The CDR3 is 15 amino acids. After removal of 6 bases from V and 5 bases from J, the junction contained 9 bases not matched to a gene. CDR1 and CDR2 from the germline V gene are LNHDA and SQIVND (reference sequence).

Sample: naive CD8+ T cells sorted from blood. The chain employs TRBV19 and TRBJ2-5, with 10 bases identical to TRBD2. The receptor was derived from a man younger than 45 in good health. Here the CDR3 DNA reads TGTGCCAGTAGATACGGGACTAGCGTTTGGGAGACCCAGTACTTC. It yields the protein CASRYGTSVWETQYF.